This T cell receptor (beta chain) appears in the sequencing data of a study of beta chain features in type 1 diabetes. Study-wide context: Patient and healthy donor groups were alike in age, gender and cell yields.

About this clone: Its antigen remains unknown. Other DNA sequences within the sample encode an identical CDR3.

Study-level points and caveats: For Type 1 diabetes patients, all four CD4+ subsets carried TCRB CDR3s that were moderately but significantly shorter. More deletions and fewer insertions at VDJ junctions were found in patients with type 1 diabetes.

Germline values: CDR1 SGHRS, CDR2 YFSETQ. CDR3 size: 13 residues. Trimming pared 0 bases from V and 0 bases from J, leaving 3 bases between. Of the isolated RNA, all was reverse transcribed, and so the sequenced material was expressed TCRB transcripts. Sequencing was performed with immunoSEQ multiplex PCR; in TCRdb, only in-frame clones are kept and a portion is missing. This sample has approximately 260,000 clones, with about 23% found just once. Sequencing used naive CD4+ T cells from blood. The gene calls are TRBV5-1 and TRBJ1-1; D is unresolved. The clonotype originates from a woman under 40 with type 1 diabetes. CDR3 sequence: CASSLGVNTEAFF. As DNA, the CDR3 is TGCGCCAGCAGCTTGGGCGTGAACACTGAAGCTTTCTTT.